This entry describes one T cell receptor (beta chain). The antigen is undetermined. The sample is drawn from a study of lymphopenia after photon versus proton radiotherapy. Germline V gives CDR1 SEHNR, CDR2 FQNEAQ (reference sequence). The CDR3 length is 14 residues. Trimming left V 5 bases short and J 3 bases short, with 13 bases between. TCRdb's table, derived via immunoSEQ multiplex PCR, lists solely in-frame clones and lacks some. The data show roughly 45,000 clones, 65% to 90% seen once. Study-wide points: Authors raise, but do not show, better survival with proton therapy. Larger post-nadir TCR diversity loss correlated inversely with survival in deceased patients. Under photons, naive T cells and diversity fell while effector/memory populations rose. After the lymphocyte nadir, photon-treated repertoires showed oligoclonal expansion, especially of CD8+ Temra cells.

The TCR sequence derives from a man in his forties with gastric cancer. The sequenced sample was peripheral blood, obtained from a patient treated with photon-based radiotherapy. V usage is TRBV7-9 and J usage is TRBJ2-5; perhaps TRBD1 as D (5 bases). CDR3 DNA sequence: TGTGCCAGCAGCCCCTTCATGACAGAAGAGACCCAGTACTTC. Its protein is CASSPFMTEETQYF.